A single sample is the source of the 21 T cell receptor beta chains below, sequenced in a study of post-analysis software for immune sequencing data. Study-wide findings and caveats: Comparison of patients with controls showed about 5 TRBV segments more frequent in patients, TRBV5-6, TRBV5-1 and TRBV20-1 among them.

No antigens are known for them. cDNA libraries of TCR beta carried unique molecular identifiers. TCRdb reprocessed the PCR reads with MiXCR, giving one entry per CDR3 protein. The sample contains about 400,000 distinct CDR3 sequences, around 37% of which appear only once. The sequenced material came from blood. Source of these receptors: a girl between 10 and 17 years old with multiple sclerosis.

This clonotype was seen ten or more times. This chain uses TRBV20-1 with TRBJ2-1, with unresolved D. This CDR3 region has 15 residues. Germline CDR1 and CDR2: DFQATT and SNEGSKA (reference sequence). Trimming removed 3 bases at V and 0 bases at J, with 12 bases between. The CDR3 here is CSASEDLSSYNEQFF. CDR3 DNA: TGCAGTGCTAGTGAGGACCTTAGCTCCTACAATGAGCAGTTCTTC.

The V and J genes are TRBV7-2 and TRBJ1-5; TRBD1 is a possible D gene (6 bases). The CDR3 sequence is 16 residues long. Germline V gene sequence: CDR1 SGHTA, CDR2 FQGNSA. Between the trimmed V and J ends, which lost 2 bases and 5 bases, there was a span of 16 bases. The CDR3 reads CASSLRGGSLHQPQHF. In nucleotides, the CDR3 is TGTGCCAGCAGCTTACGGGGGGGCTCTCTTCATCAGCCCCAGCATTTT.

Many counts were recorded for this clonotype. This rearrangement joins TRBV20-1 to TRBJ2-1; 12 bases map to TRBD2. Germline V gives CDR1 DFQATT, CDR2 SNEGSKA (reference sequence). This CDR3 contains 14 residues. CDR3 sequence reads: CGGLAGGSYNEQFF. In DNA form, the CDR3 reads TGCGGGGGACTAGCGGGCGGCTCCTACAATGAGCAGTTCTTC.

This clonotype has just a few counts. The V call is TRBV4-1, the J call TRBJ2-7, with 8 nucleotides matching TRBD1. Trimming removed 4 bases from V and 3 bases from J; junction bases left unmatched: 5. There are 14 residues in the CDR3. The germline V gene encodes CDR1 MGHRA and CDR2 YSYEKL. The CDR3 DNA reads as TGCGCCAGCAGCCCCAGGGGACAGGACTACGAGCAGTACTTC. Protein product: CASSPRGQDYEQYF.

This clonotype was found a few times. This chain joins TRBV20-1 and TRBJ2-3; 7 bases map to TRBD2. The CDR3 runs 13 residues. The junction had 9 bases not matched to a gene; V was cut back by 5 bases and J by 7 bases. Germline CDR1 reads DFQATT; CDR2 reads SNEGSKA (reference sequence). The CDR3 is CSAQTRRGNTQYF. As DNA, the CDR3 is TGCAGTGCTCAGACCCGGCGGGGGAATACGCAGTATTTT.

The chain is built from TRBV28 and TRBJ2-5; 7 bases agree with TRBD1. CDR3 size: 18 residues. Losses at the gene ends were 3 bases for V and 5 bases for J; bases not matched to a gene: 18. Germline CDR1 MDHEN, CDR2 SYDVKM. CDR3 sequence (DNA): TGTGCCAGCAGTTTGTGGGGGACGAACAGGGGATCTGGCGAGACCCAGTACTTC. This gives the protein CASSLWGTNRGSGETQYF.

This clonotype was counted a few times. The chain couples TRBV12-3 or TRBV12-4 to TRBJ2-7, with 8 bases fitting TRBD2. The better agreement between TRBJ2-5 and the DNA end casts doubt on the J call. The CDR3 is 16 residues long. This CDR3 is CASSLGGAGGTETQYF. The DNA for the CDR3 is TGTGCCAGCAGTTTAGGGGGGGCGGGGGGCACGGAGACCCAGTACTTC.

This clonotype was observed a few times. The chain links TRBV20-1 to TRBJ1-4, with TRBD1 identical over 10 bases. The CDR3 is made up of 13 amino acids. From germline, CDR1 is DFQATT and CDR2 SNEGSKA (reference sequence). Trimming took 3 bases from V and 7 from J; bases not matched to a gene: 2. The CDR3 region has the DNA TGCAGTGCTAGGGGACAGGGGACTGAAAAACTGTTTTTT. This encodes CSARGQGTEKLFF.

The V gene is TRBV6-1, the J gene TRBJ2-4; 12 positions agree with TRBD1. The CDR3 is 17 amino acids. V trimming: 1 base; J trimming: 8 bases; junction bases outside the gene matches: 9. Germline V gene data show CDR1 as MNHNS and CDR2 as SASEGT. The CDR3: CASSEVLGQGARYIQYF. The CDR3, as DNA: TGTGCCAGCAGTGAAGTACTGGGACAGGGGGCAAGATACATTCAGTACTTC.

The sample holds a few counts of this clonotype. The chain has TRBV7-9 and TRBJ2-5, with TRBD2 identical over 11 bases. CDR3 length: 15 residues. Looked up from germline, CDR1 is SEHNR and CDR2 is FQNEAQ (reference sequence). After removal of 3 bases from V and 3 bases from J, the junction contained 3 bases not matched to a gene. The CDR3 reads CASSLGTSGKETQYF. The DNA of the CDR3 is TGTGCCAGCAGCTTGGGGACTAGCGGTAAAGAGACCCAGTACTTC.

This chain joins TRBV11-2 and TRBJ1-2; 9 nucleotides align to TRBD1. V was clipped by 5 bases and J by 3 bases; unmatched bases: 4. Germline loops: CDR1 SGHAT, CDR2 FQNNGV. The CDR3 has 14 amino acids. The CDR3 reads CASSTRQGDYGYTF. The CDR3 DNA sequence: TGTGCCAGCAGCACTAGACAGGGGGACTATGGCTACACCTTC.

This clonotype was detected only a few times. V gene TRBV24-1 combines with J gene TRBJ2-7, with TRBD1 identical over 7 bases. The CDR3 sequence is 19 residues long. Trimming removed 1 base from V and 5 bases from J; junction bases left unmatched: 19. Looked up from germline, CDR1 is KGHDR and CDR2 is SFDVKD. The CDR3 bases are TGTGCCACCAGTGATTTCTCCGCCCCCCCGAGACAGGGAGATCACGAGCAGTACTTC. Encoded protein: CATSDFSAPPRQGDHEQYF.

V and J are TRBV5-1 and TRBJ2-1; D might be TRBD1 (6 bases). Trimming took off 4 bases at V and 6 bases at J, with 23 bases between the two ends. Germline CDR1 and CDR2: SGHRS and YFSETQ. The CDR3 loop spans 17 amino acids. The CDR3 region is CASSPRWAKGVGNEQFF. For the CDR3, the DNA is TGCGCCAGCAGCCCGAGGTGGGCAAAGGGGGTGGGCAATGAGCAGTTCTTC.

The CDR3 nucleotides are TGTGCCAGCAGTTACTCCGGGGACTTAGGCTATGGCTACACCTTC. It is translated as CASSYSGDLGYGYTF. This chain links TRBV6-5 with TRBJ1-2; TRBD1 is a possible D gene (5 bases). V was pared by 0 bases and J by 4 bases, with 12 bases between. The germline CDR1 and CDR2 sequences are MNHEY and SVGAGI. CDR3 length equals 15 residues.

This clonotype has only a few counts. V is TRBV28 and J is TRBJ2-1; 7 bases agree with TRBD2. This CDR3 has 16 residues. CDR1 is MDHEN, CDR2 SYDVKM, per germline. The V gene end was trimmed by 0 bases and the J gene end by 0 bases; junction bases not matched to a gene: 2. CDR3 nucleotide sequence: TGTGCCAGCAGTTTATGGGCGGGGGTCTCCTACAATGAGCAGTTCTTC. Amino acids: CASSLWAGVSYNEQFF.

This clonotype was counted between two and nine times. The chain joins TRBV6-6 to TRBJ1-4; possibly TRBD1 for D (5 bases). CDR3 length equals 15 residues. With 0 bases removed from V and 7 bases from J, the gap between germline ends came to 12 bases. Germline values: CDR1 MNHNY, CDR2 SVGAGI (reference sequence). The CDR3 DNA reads TGTGCCAGCAGTTACTCCTTCCAGGGCGGTGAAAAACTGTTTTTT. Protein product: CASSYSFQGGEKLFF.

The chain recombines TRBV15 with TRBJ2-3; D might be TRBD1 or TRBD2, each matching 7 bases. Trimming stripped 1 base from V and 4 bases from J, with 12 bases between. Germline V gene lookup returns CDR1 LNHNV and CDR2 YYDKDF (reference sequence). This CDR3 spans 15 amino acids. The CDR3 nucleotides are TGTGCCACCAGCAGAGCAGGGGGGGCTGCAGATACGCAGTATTTT. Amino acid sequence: CATSRAGGAADTQYF.

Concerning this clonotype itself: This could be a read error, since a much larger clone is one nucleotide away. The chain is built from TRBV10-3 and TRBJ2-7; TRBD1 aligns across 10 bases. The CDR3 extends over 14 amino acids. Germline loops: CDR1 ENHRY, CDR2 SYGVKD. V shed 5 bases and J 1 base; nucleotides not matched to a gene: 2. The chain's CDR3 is CAISPGQGSYEQYF. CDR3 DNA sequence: TGTGCCATCAGTCCGGGACAGGGGTCCTACGAGCAGTACTTC.

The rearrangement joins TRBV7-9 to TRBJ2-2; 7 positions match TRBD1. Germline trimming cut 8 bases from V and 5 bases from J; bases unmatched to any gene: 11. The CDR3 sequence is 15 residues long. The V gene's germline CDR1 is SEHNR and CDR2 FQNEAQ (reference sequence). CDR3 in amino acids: CASGGYRGRTGELFF. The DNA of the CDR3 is TGTGCCAGCGGGGGCTACAGGGGAAGAACCGGGGAGCTGTTTTTT.

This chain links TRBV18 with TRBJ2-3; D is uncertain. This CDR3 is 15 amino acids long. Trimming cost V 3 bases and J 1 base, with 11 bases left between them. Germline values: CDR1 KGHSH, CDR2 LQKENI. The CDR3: CASSPVPTRTDTQYF. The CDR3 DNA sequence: TGTGCCAGCTCACCGGTCCCGACCCGCACAGATACGCAGTATTTT.

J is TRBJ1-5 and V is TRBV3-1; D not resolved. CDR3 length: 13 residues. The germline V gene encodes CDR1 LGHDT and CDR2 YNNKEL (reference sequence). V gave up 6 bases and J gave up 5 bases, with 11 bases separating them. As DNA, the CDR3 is TGTGCCAGCAGTCAGCAGCCCGATCAGCCCCAGCATTTT. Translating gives CASSQQPDQPQHF. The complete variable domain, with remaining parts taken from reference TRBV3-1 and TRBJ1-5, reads DTAVSQTPKYLVTQMGNDKSIKCEQNLGHDTMYWYKQDSKKFLKIMFSYNNKELIINETVPNRFSPKSPDKAHLNLHINSLELGDSAVYFCASSQQPDQPQHFGDGTRLSIL.